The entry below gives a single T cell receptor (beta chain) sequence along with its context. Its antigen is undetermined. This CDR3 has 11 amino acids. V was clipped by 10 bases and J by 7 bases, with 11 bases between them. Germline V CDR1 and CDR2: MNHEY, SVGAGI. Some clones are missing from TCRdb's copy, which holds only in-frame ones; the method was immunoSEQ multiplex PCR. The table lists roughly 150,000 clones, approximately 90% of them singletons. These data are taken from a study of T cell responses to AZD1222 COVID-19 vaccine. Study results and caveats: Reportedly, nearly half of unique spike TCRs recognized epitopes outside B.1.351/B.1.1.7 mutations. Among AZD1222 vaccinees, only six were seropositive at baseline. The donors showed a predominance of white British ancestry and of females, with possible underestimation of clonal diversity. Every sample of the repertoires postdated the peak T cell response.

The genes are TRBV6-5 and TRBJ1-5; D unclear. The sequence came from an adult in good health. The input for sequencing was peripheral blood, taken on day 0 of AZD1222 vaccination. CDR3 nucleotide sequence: TGTGCCACCGCCCTAGGACAGCCCCAGCATTTT. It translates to CATALGQPQHF.